One and the same sample provided the 9 T cell receptor beta chains below, sequenced in a study of T cells in Graves' hyperthyroidism and ophthalmopathy. The investigators amplified TCR beta CDR3 regions from RNA transcripts. First-round RT-PCR of the TCR CDR3 relied on the HTBI primer set. TCRdb re-analysed the multiplex PCR reads in MiXCR, keeping a single row per CDR3 protein. The data show about 400,000 distinct CDR3 sequences, over 10% seen once. Sequenced input: blood. Receptors were obtained from a woman aged 18-29 years with Graves' hyperthyroidism.

This clonotype was detected ten times or more. The V call is TRBV7-8, the J call TRBJ2-1, with 7 bases that match TRBD1. From germline, CDR1 is SGHVS and CDR2 FQNEAQ. The CDR3 is made up of 15 amino acids. Trimming took 5 bases from V and 0 from J; bases not matched to a gene: 4. The CDR3 is CASSRQGSSYNEQFF. The CDR3 nucleotides read TGTGCCAGCAGCCGACAGGGTAGCTCCTACAATGAGCAGTTCTTC.

There are many counts of this clonotype. The chain has TRBV5-1 and TRBJ1-1, with D unresolved. The V end lost 0 bases, the J end lost 0 bases, and 9 bases lay between the germline ends. The CDR3 runs to 15 residues. The germline V gene has CDR1 SGHRS and CDR2 YFSETQ. The CDR3, as DNA: TGCGCCAGCAGCTTGGACGGGCAGATGAACACTGAAGCTTTCTTT. Its protein product is CASSLDGQMNTEAFF.

In its sample, this clonotype was seen many times. The chain recombines TRBV6-5 with TRBJ1-1, with D unclear. Trimming removed 2 bases at V and 10 bases at J, with 17 bases between. The CDR3 runs 14 residues. The germline gives CDR1 MNHEY, CDR2 SVGAGI. CDR3 sequence reads: CASSYTGPGWGAFF. The CDR3 DNA follows: TGTGCCAGCAGTTACACCGGACCCGGCTGGGGAGCTTTCTTT.

The chain carries TRBV19 and TRBJ2-2; 8 bases match TRBD1. The CDR3 runs 14 residues. In germline, CDR1 is LNHDA, CDR2 SQIVND (reference sequence). V shed 6 bases and J 5 bases; nucleotides not matched to a gene: 5. This CDR3 reads CASRTGVLTGELFF. The CDR3 DNA reads as TGTGCCAGTAGGACAGGGGTCCTTACCGGGGAGCTGTTTTTT.

At least ten counts were recorded for this clonotype. V and J are TRBV28 and TRBJ1-5; D is unclear. The germline gives CDR1 MDHEN, CDR2 SYDVKM. V was trimmed by 4 bases and J by 3 bases, leaving 10 bases between them. The CDR3 runs 14 residues. This CDR3 is CASSWYSSNQPQHF. The CDR3, as DNA: TGTGCCAGCAGTTGGTACAGCTCCAATCAGCCCCAGCATTTT.

This clonotype was counted at least ten times. The chain has TRBV2 and TRBJ1-2; D remains unclear. The CDR3 spans 14 residues. The V gene lost 4 bases and the J gene lost 4 bases, with 13 bases spanning the gap. The V gene's germline CDR1 is SNHLY and CDR2 FYNNEI. CDR3 in DNA: TGTGCCAGCAGTGTTCACGGACCCCCCTATGGCTACACCTTC. Translating gives CASSVHGPPYGYTF.

This clonotype showed up many times. V gene TRBV6-5 combines with J gene TRBJ1-1; tentatively, D is TRBD1 (5 bases). There are 15 residues in the CDR3. Trimming took 2 bases from V and 0 from J, leaving 10 bases between them. Germline loops: CDR1 MNHEY, CDR2 SVGAGI. The CDR3 DNA sequence: TGTGCCAGCAGTTACCAGACGGGACTGAACACTGAAGCTTTCTTT. Translating gives CASSYQTGLNTEAFF.

This clonotype occurred a few times. The chain recombines TRBV2 with TRBJ2-1, with D hard to call. Germline V CDR1 and CDR2: SNHLY, FYNNEI. Trimming took 3 bases from V and 3 from J, leaving 9 bases between them. The CDR3 consists of 14 residues. The CDR3 bases are TGTGCCAGCAGTGATGAAGTGATCTACAATGAGCAGTTCTTC. As protein: CASSDEVIYNEQFF.

This clonotype showed up many times. The chain has TRBV6-1 and TRBJ1-2; TRBD1 aligns across 7 bases. The CDR3 contains 15 residues. CDR1 MNHNS and CDR2 SASEGT come from the germline V gene. The J segment lost 4 bases and the V segment lost 6 bases, leaving 11 bases of the junction unmatched. This CDR3 is CASSKDREGLYGYTF. The CDR3 DNA reads as TGTGCCAGCAGCAAAGACAGGGAAGGTCTCTATGGCTACACCTTC.